What follows is one T cell receptor (beta chain) and its context. Its antigen is still unknown. With a much larger clone just one base away, this may be a read error. The data derive from a study of blood T cells in healthy people across ages (dated by TCRdb to the mid-2010s). For the study in its entirety: In model experiments, roughly one uniquely barcoded TCR beta cDNA molecule per two T cells was captured by template switching. Age-related changes in TCR beta repertoire diversity were measured in the study by deep sequencing normalized with unique cDNA molecular identifiers. To avoid experimental bias, donors of different ages were distributed randomly across sequencing lanes. The donors were divided into four age groups: young (average roughly 15 years), middle-aged (about 39), aged (around 59) and long-lived (approximately 74). Using the same blood draw, the study looked at two additional independent replicas of 1 million unique cDNA reads for two donors, one aged 18 to 30 and the other aged 80 or older. Results and caveats for the whole study, not just this receptor: Since profiling was done on bulk unsorted PBMCs, naive and antigen-experienced compartments could not be conclusively compared. There was a strong correlation between observed TCR beta diversity and the percentage of naive T cells measured by flow cytometry. Estimates of total diversity from one million sequenced T cells were regarded as lower bounds and underestimates. As age increased, observed TCR beta diversity per million T cells dropped in a roughly linear way, and a significant reduction was already evident by age roughly 36. The CMV infection status of donors was not known, potentially confounding age-related changes in expanded clonotypes. Compared with the aged group, more naive CD4+ T cells, fewer expanded clones and increased TCR diversity were shown by the long-lived group, suggesting age selection.

The 40 or so donors, aged about 6 to 95 years, were systemically healthy Caucasian individuals from Russia. Ten milliliters of peripheral blood were drawn from each donor into EDTA-treated Vacutainer tubes. PBMCs were isolated by Ficoll-Paque density-gradient centrifugation, with at least 6 million obtained per sample. Total RNA was extracted from PBMCs with Trizol reagent, with at least 6 micrograms obtained per sample. The percentages of naive CD45RAhigh/CD27high T cells were determined by flow cytometry on a PBMC aliquot from every donor. The method was 5' RACE. These reads were obtained on an Illumina HiSeq 2500. A second PCR of about 7 to 12 cycles was performed with a sample-barcoded 5' primer and a J-beta primer mix. A unique molecular identifier was introduced onto each TCR beta cDNA molecule by a template-switch 5' adaptor carrying 12 random nucleotides. At least 2.5 million CDR3-containing paired-end reads were obtained from each sample. The Mint cDNA synthesis kit, primed by a TRBC-specific oligonucleotide, was used to synthesize first-strand cDNA from all RNA. After uracil-DNA glycosylase treatment, a first 18-cycle PCR used universal primers M1SS and BC2_uni_R on all cDNA. The paper's processing steps were these. Each sample was normalized by randomly selecting 1 million high-quality reads, each carrying a distinct molecular identifier. Instead of being binned into consensus sequences, reads that shared molecular identifiers were thrown out. MiTCR, with a Q25 quality threshold and the strictest error-elimination algorithm, was used for CDR3 identification, clonotype clustering and error correction. A nonparametric unseen species model with Euler transformation was used to estimate a lower bound on total TCR beta diversity. TCRdb ran its own pipeline on the public reads, namely fastp trimming at Q25 and MiXCR clone calling, and kept in-frame beta chains. A single entry per CDR3 protein holds the most common genes and DNA from its merged rows. The V and J calls were determined by TCRdb, not by the authors. The sample table lists some 1.5 million distinct CDR3 sequences, 28% of them with a count of one. The ten largest clones represent 7.7% of the sample.

Reading the germline V gene (reference sequence) gives CDR1 WNHNN and CDR2 SYGVQD. Spanning cysteine to phenylalanine, the CDR3 consists of 13 amino acids. CDR3 DNA only is kept here, 39 bases in frame from base 1. This receptor was obtained from a woman between 25 and 40 years old in good health. Material: blood. The chain is assembled from TRBV10-1 and TRBJ1-1, and the D gene may be TRBD1, 5 bases matching. In nucleotides, the sequence is TGCGCCAGCAGTGGGGACGGGAACACTAAAGCTTTCTTT. Its protein is CASSGDGNTKAFF.